The 27 T cell receptor beta chains below all came from one sample that was sequenced in a study of blood T cell repertoires in COVID-19 (dated by TCRdb to between 2020 and 2021). The library relied on the immunoSEQ multiplex PCR assay. The clones in this table, taken by TCRdb from immuneACCESS, are in-frame only. Not every clone is retained; where verified, under half of the shortfall comes from an unresolved V gene, and the cause of the rest is unknown. This sample comprises about 220,000 clones, around 80% of them detected only once. The biggest ten clones account for roughly 13% of the sample. Sequenced sample: peripheral blood. The receptors shown here come from a human donor in a cohort sampled during active COVID-19.

The chain joins TRBV12-3 or TRBV12-4 to TRBJ2-7, with D uncertain. V lost 8 bases and J 1 base, leaving 12 bases between the germline ends. The CDR3 spans 13 residues. The chain's CDR3 is CASLPPGSYEQYF. CDR3 coding DNA: TGTGCCAGCTTACCCCCAGGTTCCTACGAGCAGTACTTC.

The gene calls are TRBV6-5 and TRBJ2-3; D unresolved. CDR1 MNHEY and CDR2 SVGAGI come from the germline V gene. CDR3 length equals 13 residues. Trimming took off 6 bases at V and 3 bases at J, with 10 bases between the two ends. CDR3 sequence (DNA): TGTGCCAGCAGGGTCTCCGGTACAGATACGCAGTATTTT. It is translated as CASRVSGTDTQYF.

This chain links TRBV6-6 with TRBJ1-1; TRBD1 is a possible D gene (6 bases). Trimming left V 7 bases short and J 6 bases short, with 18 bases between. Germline loops: CDR1 MNHNY, CDR2 SVGAGI (reference sequence). The CDR3 consists of 14 residues. The DNA for the CDR3 is TGTGCCAGCATCGTACAGGGAGGGGGTGCTGAAGCTTTCTTT. Its translation: CASIVQGGGAEAFF.

The chain joins TRBV28 to TRBJ2-7; 8 bases agree with TRBD1. Germline CDR1 is MDHEN and CDR2 is SYDVKM. The CDR3 extends over 15 amino acids. The trim removed 7 bases at V and 6 bases at J, leaving 14 bases unmatched. The CDR3 DNA is TGTGCCAGCACCTCCGGACAGGGCTTTTGGCCCGAGCAGTACTTC. This translates into CASTSGQGFWPEQYF.

The rearrangement links TRBV24-1 to TRBJ2-5, with 7 nucleotides matching TRBD1. CDR3 length: 17 residues. CDR1 is KGHDR, CDR2 SFDVKD, per germline. V was clipped by 3 bases and J by 5 bases; unmatched bases: 14. The CDR3 DNA reads TGTGCCACCAGTGATGACAGGGAGAACGGGGAAATGGAGACCCAGTACTTC. Residues: CATSDDRENGEMETQYF.

The J gene is TRBJ1-1, the V gene TRBV3-1 (or the pseudogene TRBV3-2), with D hard to call. The CDR3 totals 16 residues. Germline V gives CDR1 LGHDT, CDR2 YNNKEL (reference sequence). V dropped 0 bases and J dropped 4 bases, with 15 bases sitting between them. CDR3 in amino acids: CASSQEAGSGGTEAFF. CDR3 bases: TGTGCCAGCAGCCAAGAGGCAGGTTCGGGAGGCACTGAAGCTTTCTTT.

This clone was seen only once. This chain uses TRBV5-8 with TRBJ2-4; 10 bases match TRBD1. CDR1 and CDR2 from the germline V gene are SGHTS and YDEGEE. The CDR3 spans 15 residues. The V gene end was trimmed by 2 bases and the J gene end by 6 bases; junction bases not matched to a gene: 5. CDR3 protein: CASSFRDRGRNIQYF. In nucleotides, the CDR3 is TGTGCCAGCAGCTTCCGGGACAGGGGCAGAAACATTCAGTACTTC.

The chain links TRBV7-2 to TRBJ2-4; D not certain. CDR3 size: 15 residues. CDR1 is SGHTA, CDR2 FQGNSA, per germline. Trimming shortened V by 5 bases and J by 3 bases, and 14 bases separated the two germline ends. The CDR3 coding sequence is TGTGCCAGCAGCACCACGGTTTTCGGCAAAAACATTCAGTACTTC. Its translation: CASSTTVFGKNIQYF.

The V call is TRBV7-6, the J call TRBJ1-3; 7 bases map to TRBD1. Germline CDR1 reads SGHVS; CDR2 reads FNYEAQ. Trimming took 5 bases from V and 1 from J; bases not matched to a gene: 5. The CDR3 runs to 15 residues. CDR3 sequence reads: CASSGTAHSGNTIYF. CDR3 nucleotide sequence: TGTGCCAGCAGCGGGACAGCGCATTCTGGAAACACCATATATTTT.

Many counts were recorded for this clone. The chain couples TRBV7-9 to TRBJ2-7; D perhaps matches TRBD1 (6 bases). The ends were cut back, 4 bases at V and 2 bases at J, with 9 bases in the middle. The CDR3 has 13 amino acids. Germline V gene data show CDR1 as SEHNR and CDR2 as FQNEAQ (reference sequence). The CDR3 here is CASSSRDTYEQYF. For the CDR3, the DNA is TGTGCCAGCAGCTCCCGGGACACCTACGAGCAGTACTTC.

This chain joins TRBV6-5 and TRBJ2-7; the D is unclear. Germline CDR1 reads MNHEY; CDR2 reads SVGAGI. The CDR3 length is 13 residues. V was shortened by 4 bases and J by 3 bases, with 10 bases between the two germline ends. CDR3 residues: CASSSRRNYEQYF. CDR3 nucleotides: TGTGCCAGCAGTTCTAGACGGAACTACGAGCAGTACTTC.

This chain links TRBV3-1 (or the pseudogene TRBV3-2) with TRBJ1-2; D is unresolved. With 1 base removed from V and 8 bases from J, the gap between germline ends came to 17 bases. The CDR3 totals 15 residues. Germline V gene data show CDR1 as LGHDT and CDR2 as YNNKEL (reference sequence). The CDR3 sequence is CASSQVRAPAGGYTF. CDR3 DNA sequence: TGTGCCAGCAGCCAAGTGAGGGCGCCGGCGGGGGGCTACACCTTC.

This rearrangement joins TRBV3-1 (or the pseudogene TRBV3-2) to TRBJ1-4; TRBD1 is a possible D gene (6 bases). The CDR3 has 15 amino acids. CDR1 LGHDT and CDR2 YNNKEL come from the germline V gene (reference sequence). The V end lost 2 bases, the J end lost 8 bases, and 15 bases lay between the germline ends. As DNA, the CDR3 is TGTGCCAGCAGCCAATGGACAGAGGGCGAGGAAAAACTGTTTTTT. It yields the protein CASSQWTEGEEKLFF.

V and J are TRBV24-1 and TRBJ1-1, with 11 nucleotides matching TRBD1. The CDR3 contains 17 residues. Germline CDR1 and CDR2: KGHDR and SFDVKD. V lost 1 base, J lost 5 bases, and 8 bases stayed unmatched. In nucleotides, the CDR3 is TGTGCCACCAGTGATTTTGTCGGACAGGGGGCTTGGACTGAAGCTTTCTTT. Protein: CATSDFVGQGAWTEAFF.

This chain joins TRBV18 and TRBJ1-1; tentative D call: TRBD1 (5 bases). The germline CDR1 and CDR2 sequences are KGHSH and LQKENI. This CDR3 is 14 amino acids long. Between the trimmed V and J ends, which lost 6 bases and 1 base, there was a span of 12 bases. The CDR3: CASSRSTGNTEAFF. The CDR3 nucleotides read TGTGCCAGCTCCCGTTCCACAGGGAACACTGAAGCTTTCTTT. Full variable domain (outside the CDR3, taken from reference TRBV18 and TRBJ1-1): NAGVMQNPRHLVRRRGQEARLRCSPMKGHSHVYWYRQLPEEGLKFMVYLQKENIIDESGMPKERFSAEFPKEGPSILRIQQVVRGDSAAYFCASSRSTGNTEAFFGQGTRLTVV.

The chain recombines TRBV2 with TRBJ2-7; 9 nucleotides line up with TRBD1. The germline CDR1 and CDR2 sequences are SNHLY and FYNNEI. The CDR3 is 14 residues long. V dropped 8 bases and J dropped 0; count of bases not matched to a gene: 5. The DNA of the CDR3 is TGTGCCAGCTTTCAGGACAGGGGCTCCTACGAGCAGTACTTC. Protein product: CASFQDRGSYEQYF.

The chain has TRBV30 and TRBJ2-2; D is ambiguous. The V gene lost 4 bases and the J gene lost 1 base, with 4 bases spanning the gap. From germline, CDR1 is GTSNPN and CDR2 SVGIG (reference sequence). The CDR3 runs 12 residues. CDR3 in amino acids: CAWTGNTGELFF. DNA of the CDR3: TGTGCCTGGACAGGGAACACCGGGGAGCTGTTTTTT.

This clone was found a few times. The V and J genes are TRBV6-5 and TRBJ1-2, with 9 bases that match TRBD1. V was pared by 6 bases and J by 7 bases, with 6 bases of the junction left unmatched. CDR3 size: 13 residues. Per the germline V gene, CDR1 is MNHEY and CDR2 is SVGAGI. The CDR3 here is CASSWTGASGYTF. CDR3 nucleotides: TGTGCCAGCAGCTGGACAGGGGCGTCTGGCTACACCTTC.

CDR3 in amino acids: CASSPGGLEGYTF. The CDR3 nucleotides read TGTGCCAGCAGCCCAGGGGGCCTAGAGGGCTACACCTTC. The gene calls are TRBV28 and TRBJ1-2; 8 bases map to TRBD1. With 6 bases clipped from V and 8 bases from J, the junction kept 8 bases outside the gene matches. Germline V gene sequence: CDR1 MDHEN, CDR2 SYDVKM. The CDR3 extends over 13 amino acids.

This chain uses TRBV7-2 with TRBJ2-7; D may be TRBD1 (6 bases). CDR3 length equals 12 residues. From germline, CDR1 is SGHTA and CDR2 FQGNSA. Trimming stripped 5 bases from V and 5 bases from J, with 10 bases between. CDR3 protein: CASSLDSNEQYF. In nucleotides, the CDR3 is TGTGCCAGCAGCCTGGACAGTAACGAGCAGTACTTC.

The chain combines TRBV6-2 or TRBV6-3 with TRBJ1-4, with a possible D match to TRBD1 (6 bases). Germline lookup yields CDR1 MNHEY and CDR2 SVGEGT. CDR3 length equals 13 residues. Trimming pared 2 bases from V and 7 bases from J, leaving 8 bases between. CDR3 DNA sequence: TGTGCCAGCAGTTACCTCAGGGGTGAAAAACTGTTTTTT. This gives the protein CASSYLRGEKLFF.

V gene TRBV5-6 combines with J gene TRBJ2-1; 7 bases align to TRBD2. The CDR3 has 14 amino acids. The V segment lost 4 bases and the J segment 3 bases; nucleotides outside the gene matches: 4. Per germline, CDR1 SGHDT and CDR2 YYEEEE. DNA of the CDR3: TGTGCCAGCAGCCCAGCGGGAAGCTACAATGAGCAGTTCTTC. It codes for CASSPAGSYNEQFF.

This chain uses TRBV7-6 with TRBJ1-5, with 9 bases aligning to TRBD1. The germline V gene has CDR1 SGHVS and CDR2 FNYEAQ. V shed 5 bases, J shed 5 bases, and the junction held 7 bases outside the gene matches. The length of the CDR3 is 15 residues. CDR3 sequence: CASSEGTGRDQPQHF. The DNA for the CDR3 is TGTGCCAGCAGCGAGGGGACAGGGAGGGATCAGCCCCAGCATTTT.

V usage is TRBV24-1 and J usage is TRBJ2-5; maybe TRBD2 (7 bases). The CDR3 length is 17 residues. With 6 bases removed from V and 5 bases from J, the gap between germline ends came to 24 bases. CDR1 is KGHDR, CDR2 SFDVKD, per germline. The CDR3, as DNA: TGTGCCACCAGTAAGGAGGGGGGGGCTAATAACTTGGAGACCCAGTACTTC. This encodes CATSKEGGANNLETQYF.

This chain uses TRBV5-6 with TRBJ1-4; D not resolved. V was trimmed by 3 bases and J by 4 bases, leaving 16 bases between them. The CDR3 loop spans 16 amino acids. CDR1 and CDR2 (germline): SGHDT, YYEEEE. CDR3 loop: CASSSGNWQVNEKLFF. CDR3 nucleotides: TGTGCCAGCAGCTCGGGGAATTGGCAGGTTAATGAAAAACTGTTTTTT.

The gene calls are TRBV19 and TRBJ2-2; D uncertain. Germline values: CDR1 LNHDA, CDR2 SQIVND (reference sequence). V lost 3 bases and J 3 bases, leaving 8 bases between the germline ends. This CDR3 is built from 14 residues. CDR3 DNA: TGTGCCAGTAGTATCGCCGGGTACACCGGGGAGCTGTTTTTT. This gives the protein CASSIAGYTGELFF.

This chain connects TRBV18 to TRBJ1-5, with 8 bases lining up with TRBD1. From germline, CDR1 is KGHSH and CDR2 LQKENI. The CDR3 contains 15 residues. V was pared by 2 bases and J by 3 bases, with 3 bases of the junction left unmatched. CDR3 residues: CASSPNRGNNQPQHF. The CDR3 bases are TGTGCCAGCTCACCAAACAGGGGGAACAATCAGCCCCAGCATTTT.